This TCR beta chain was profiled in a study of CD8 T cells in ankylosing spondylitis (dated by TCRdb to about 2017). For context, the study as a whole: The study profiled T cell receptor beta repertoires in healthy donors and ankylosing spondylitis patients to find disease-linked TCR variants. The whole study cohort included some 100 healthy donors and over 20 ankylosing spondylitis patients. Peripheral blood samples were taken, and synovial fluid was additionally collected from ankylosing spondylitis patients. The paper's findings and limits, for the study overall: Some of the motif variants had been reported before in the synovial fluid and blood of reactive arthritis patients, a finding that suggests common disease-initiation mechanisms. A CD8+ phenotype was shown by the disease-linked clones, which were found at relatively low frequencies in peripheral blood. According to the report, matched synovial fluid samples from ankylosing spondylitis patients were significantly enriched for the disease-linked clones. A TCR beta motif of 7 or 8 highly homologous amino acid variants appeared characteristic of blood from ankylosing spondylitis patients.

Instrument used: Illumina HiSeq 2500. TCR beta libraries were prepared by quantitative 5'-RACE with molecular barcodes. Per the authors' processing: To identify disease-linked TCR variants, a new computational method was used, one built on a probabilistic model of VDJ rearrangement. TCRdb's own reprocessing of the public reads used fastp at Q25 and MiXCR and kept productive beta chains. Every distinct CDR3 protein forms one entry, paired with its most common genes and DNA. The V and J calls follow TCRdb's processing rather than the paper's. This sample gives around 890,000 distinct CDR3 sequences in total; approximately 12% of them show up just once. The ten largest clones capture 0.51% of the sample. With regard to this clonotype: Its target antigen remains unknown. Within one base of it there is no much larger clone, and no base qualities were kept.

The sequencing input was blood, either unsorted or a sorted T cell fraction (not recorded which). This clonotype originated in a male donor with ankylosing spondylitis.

CDR3 protein: CASSFSGGAYEQFF. The bases are TGTGCCAGCAGCTTCAGCGGGGGGGCCTATGAGCAGTTCTTC. The sequence joins TRBV7-9 to TRBJ2-1; 10 bases in between match TRBD2. The germline V gene (reference sequence) sets CDR1 to SEHNR and CDR2 to FQNEAQ. There are 14 amino acids in the CDR3, from cysteine to phenylalanine inclusive. Only the CDR3 region is kept as DNA, spanning 42 bases read in frame from base 1. The junction shows trimming of 3 bases on V and 8 bases on J, and the gene matches do not reach 4 bases of it.